Shown below are 24 T cell receptor beta chains from a single sample sequenced in a study of blood T cell repertoires in COVID-19. The protocol was immunoSEQ multiplex PCR, while the TCRdb copy is restricted to in-frame clones and leaves out a portion. The sample consists of some 45,000 clones, roughly 80% of them appearing once. Source material: peripheral blood. These receptors all come from a woman aged 55 to 70 with acute or convalescent COVID-19.

This clone was detected a few times. J is TRBJ1-1 and V is TRBV29-1; 7 bases are shared with TRBD1. CDR3 length: 14 residues. Unmatched junction bases numbered 10, after V lost 8 bases and J lost 1 base. Looked up from germline, CDR1 is SQVTM and CDR2 is ANQGSEA. Here the CDR3 DNA reads TGCAGCACGAACAAGCAGGGGGGGAACACTGAAGCTTTCTTT. As protein: CSTNKQGGNTEAFF.

The chain uses TRBV25-1 and TRBJ2-7; the D gene is possibly TRBD2 (5 bases). This CDR3 is 12 amino acids long. The V gene's germline CDR1 is MGHDK and CDR2 SYGVNS. V was trimmed by 6 bases and J by 6 bases, leaving 12 bases between them. In DNA, the CDR3 is TGTGCCAGCAGCCCCGGGGTGGGCGAGCAGTACTTC. Translation: CASSPGVGEQYF.

This clone was seen only a few times. The chain is built from TRBV3-1 (or the pseudogene TRBV3-2) and TRBJ2-1; a possible D gene is TRBD2 (7 bases). Trimming cost V 1 base and J 7 bases, with 14 bases left between them. This CDR3 comprises 15 residues. Germline V CDR1 and CDR2: LGHDT, YNNKEL (reference sequence). The CDR3 coding sequence is TGTGCCAGCAGCCAAGTGGGGGGGCTCGGAAATGAGCAGTTCTTC. It specifies CASSQVGGLGNEQFF.

The chain uses TRBV11-2 and TRBJ2-2, with TRBD2 identical over 8 bases. Germline CDR1 reads SGHAT; CDR2 reads FQNNGV. J lost 4 bases, V lost 8 bases, and 9 bases had no gene match. The CDR3 is 15 residues long. This CDR3 is CASREGGRRTGELFF. Written as DNA, the CDR3 is TGTGCCAGCCGGGAGGGGGGGCGTCGCACCGGGGAGCTGTTTTTT.

This clone was seen once. The V call is TRBV7-3, the J call TRBJ2-1; perhaps TRBD1 as D (5 bases). The germline V gene has CDR1 SGHTA and CDR2 FQGTGA. V lost 5 bases, J lost 4 bases, and 9 bases lay in between. This CDR3 contains 13 residues. CDR3 loop: CASSRGWYNEQFF. CDR3 in DNA: TGTGCCAGCAGCAGGGGTTGGTACAATGAGCAGTTCTTC.

The V call is TRBV2, the J call TRBJ2-1; D is unresolved. The CDR3 contains 13 residues. V gave up 7 bases and J gave up 1 base, with 8 bases separating them. Germline-derived CDR1 and CDR2 are SNHLY and FYNNEI. CDR3 bases: TGTGCCAGCAATCGAGCTTCCTACAATGAGCAGTTCTTC. This encodes CASNRASYNEQFF.

The V call is TRBV11-2, the J call TRBJ1-2; D not resolved. The length of the CDR3 is 13 residues. CDR1 and CDR2 from the germline V gene are SGHAT and FQNNGV. The V end lost 3 bases, the J end lost 6 bases, and 11 bases lay between the germline ends. CDR3 protein: CASSFKSLDGYTF. The CDR3 coding sequence is TGTGCCAGCAGCTTCAAAAGCTTGGATGGCTACACCTTC.

This chain uses TRBV6-1 with TRBJ2-2, with 11 bases aligning to TRBD2. CDR1 is MNHNS and CDR2 is SASEGT in the germline V gene. The CDR3 loop spans 15 amino acids. V shed 2 bases and J 6 bases; nucleotides not matched to a gene: 2. The CDR3: CASSEPGLAAGELFF. The CDR3 coding sequence is TGTGCCAGCAGTGAACCGGGACTAGCGGCCGGGGAGCTGTTTTTT.

In its sample, this clone was seen once. This sequence joins TRBV24-1 and TRBJ2-3; D gene ambiguous. The CDR3 contains 13 residues. The germline V gene has CDR1 KGHDR and CDR2 SFDVKD. V gave up 4 bases and J gave up 3 bases, with 7 bases separating them. Written as DNA, the CDR3 is TGTGCCACCAGTGACTCGAGGACAGATACGCAGTATTTT. It specifies CATSDSRTDTQYF.

The V gene is TRBV19, the J gene TRBJ1-5; maybe TRBD1 (6 bases). Trimming shortened V by 1 base and J by 0 bases, and 10 bases separated the two germline ends. This CDR3 region has 16 residues. Germline V gives CDR1 LNHDA, CDR2 SQIVND (reference sequence). The CDR3, as DNA: TGTGCCAGTAGTATAGTAACAGGGCCTAGCAATCAGCCCCAGCATTTT. Protein sequence: CASSIVTGPSNQPQHF.

This chain uses TRBV5-1 with TRBJ2-5, with 7 bases that match TRBD2. Unmatched junction bases numbered 10, after V lost 0 bases and J lost 5 bases. The CDR3 is 16 residues long. CDR1 and CDR2 from the germline V gene are SGHRS and YFSETQ. CDR3 DNA: TGCGCCAGCAGCTTGGCCCCTAGCGGCCTAGGGGAGACCCAGTACTTC. Translation: CASSLAPSGLGETQYF. Full variable domain (remainder filled in from reference TRBV5-1 and TRBJ2-5): KAGVTQTPRYLIKTRGQQVTLSCSPISGHRSVSWYQQTPGQGLQFLFEYFSETQRNKGNFPGRFSGRQFSNSRSEMNVSTLELGDSALYLCASSLAPSGLGETQYFGPGTRLLVL.

V is TRBV30 and J is TRBJ2-5; 8 positions match TRBD1. This CDR3 comprises 12 residues. Per the germline V gene, CDR1 is GTSNPN and CDR2 is SVGIG (reference sequence). J lost 5 bases, V lost 2 bases, and 1 base had no gene match. CDR3 nucleotide sequence: TGTGCCTGGAGTAACAGGGGGGAGACCCAGTACTTC. It encodes CAWSNRGETQYF.

The chain is built from TRBV7-9 and TRBJ2-1, with D maybe TRBD1 (6 bases). V was cut by 5 bases and J by 0 bases, with 20 bases left in between. This CDR3 has 18 residues. Germline CDR1 is SEHNR and CDR2 is FQNEAQ (reference sequence). CDR3: CASSPTETGPSSYNEQFF. The CDR3 nucleotides read TGTGCCAGCAGCCCCACTGAGACAGGCCCGAGCTCCTACAATGAGCAGTTCTTC.

This chain links TRBV7-9 with TRBJ2-1, with 7 positions matching TRBD2. V gave up 3 bases and J gave up 3 bases; unmatched junction bases: 2. The CDR3 has 14 residues. Per germline, CDR1 SEHNR and CDR2 FQNEAQ (reference sequence). The CDR3 DNA follows: TGTGCCAGCAGCTTGTCGGGAGGCTACAATGAGCAGTTCTTC. This gives the protein CASSLSGGYNEQFF.

This sequence joins TRBV9 and TRBJ1-3, with D hard to call. Germline CDR1 and CDR2: SGDLS and YYNGEE. The CDR3 runs 15 residues. V lost 0 bases, J lost 0 bases, and 7 bases lay in between. Here the CDR3 DNA reads TGTGCCAGCAGCGTAGACTCCTACTCTGGAAACACCATATATTTT. This translates into CASSVDSYSGNTIYF.

This clone was seen only a few times. The chain links TRBV19 to TRBJ2-7; the match to TRBD1 covers 8 bases. Per the germline V gene, CDR1 is LNHDA and CDR2 is SQIVND (reference sequence). J lost 4 bases, V lost 5 bases, and 4 bases had no gene match. The CDR3 has 13 residues. CDR3: CASSERTGYEQYF. CDR3 DNA sequence: TGTGCCAGTAGTGAGCGGACAGGGTACGAGCAGTACTTC.

The chain is built from TRBV18 and TRBJ1-5, with 12 bases fitting TRBD1. Germline values: CDR1 KGHSH, CDR2 LQKENI. Trimming cost V 2 bases and J 6 bases; bases outside gene matches: 2. The CDR3 is 15 amino acids. The CDR3: CASSPGTGGFQPQHF. The CDR3 DNA reads as TGTGCCAGCTCACCAGGGACAGGGGGCTTTCAGCCCCAGCATTTT.

The chain uses TRBV3-1 (or the pseudogene TRBV3-2) and TRBJ2-2; TRBD1 matches 8 bases. Germline CDR1 LGHDT, CDR2 YNNKEL (reference sequence). V dropped 3 bases and J dropped 2; count of bases not matched to a gene: 8. The CDR3 consists of 17 residues. CDR3 in amino acids: CASSQRTGFRNTGELFF. In DNA, the CDR3 is TGTGCCAGCAGCCAGAGGACAGGGTTCCGCAACACCGGGGAGCTGTTTTTT.

This clone came up a few times. The rearrangement joins TRBV7-9 to TRBJ2-7; TRBD1 matches 10 bases. Trimming removed 5 bases from V and 4 bases from J; junction bases left unmatched: 5. The CDR3 runs to 14 residues. Germline V gene data show CDR1 as SEHNR and CDR2 as FQNEAQ (reference sequence). CDR3: CASSIDRGLYEQYF. In nucleotides, the CDR3 is TGTGCCAGCAGCATTGACAGGGGGCTATACGAGCAGTACTTC. Drawing the rest from reference TRBV7-9 and TRBJ2-7, the complete variable domain is DTGVSQNPRHKITKRGQNVTFRCDPISEHNRLYWYRQTLGQGPEFLTYFQNEAQLEKSRLLSDRFSAERPKGSFSTLEIQRTEQGDSAMYLCASSIDRGLYEQYFGPGTRLTVT.

The chain joins TRBV15 to TRBJ1-1; D not resolved. CDR3 length: 11 residues. Germline assignment: CDR1 LNHNV and CDR2 YYDKDF (reference sequence). Trimming removed 4 bases from V and 10 bases from J, with 10 bases in between. CDR3 sequence (DNA): TGTGCCACCAGCAACTCTGGGCCAGCTTTCTTT. As protein: CATSNSGPAFF. Full variable domain (missing parts from reference TRBV15 and TRBJ1-1): DAMVIQNPRYQVTQFGKPVTLSCSQTLNHNVMYWYQQKSSQAPKLLFHYYDKDFNNEADTPDNFQSRRPNTSFCFLDIRSPGLGDTAMYLCATSNSGPAFFGQGTRLTVV.

The chain recombines TRBV27 with TRBJ2-5; tentatively, D is TRBD2 (6 bases). Between the trimmed V and J ends, which lost 4 bases and 5 bases, there was a span of 20 bases. In germline, CDR1 is MNHEY, CDR2 SMNVEV (reference sequence). The CDR3 length is 16 residues. The CDR3 reads CASSSTLIGSGETQYF. In DNA form, the CDR3 reads TGTGCCAGCAGTTCCACCCTGATCGGGAGTGGGGAGACCCAGTACTTC.

The chain combines TRBV5-6 with TRBJ2-5; weak D call: TRBD1 (8 bases). The CDR3 is 15 residues long. CDR1 SGHDT and CDR2 YYEEEE come from the germline V gene. V gave up 0 bases and J gave up 4 bases, with 13 bases separating them. Here the CDR3 reads CASSLGQGRGETQYF. CDR3 coding DNA: TGTGCCAGCAGCTTGGGACAGGGGAGGGGAGAGACCCAGTACTTC.

DNA of the CDR3: TGTGCCTGGGTTGACGGGACAATCAATGGCTACACCTTC. It specifies CAWVDGTINGYTF. J is TRBJ1-2 and V is TRBV30, with D possibly matching TRBD1 (6 bases). V was cut by 5 bases and J by 6 bases, with 16 bases left in between. This CDR3 has 13 amino acids. Germline V gives CDR1 GTSNPN, CDR2 SVGIG (reference sequence).

Only a few counts were recorded for this clone. The chain employs TRBV5-1 and TRBJ2-7; 7 positions agree with TRBD1. The CDR3 covers 15 residues. Germline V lookup: CDR1 SGHRS, CDR2 YFSETQ. The junction had 14 bases not matched to a gene; V was cut back by 4 bases and J by 7 bases. CDR3 loop: CASSRVTGDPGEQYF. Here the CDR3 DNA reads TGCGCCAGCAGCAGGGTAACAGGGGACCCTGGGGAGCAGTACTTC.